The next 25 T cell receptor beta chains were all read from a single sample in a study of T-cell memory formation after mild COVID-19. TCRdb passed the 5' RACE reads through MiXCR, listing each CDR3 protein once. This sample has roughly 600,000 distinct CDR3 sequences, with roughly 18% found just once. The sequenced sample was PBMCs or a T cell subset sorted from them (not recorded which). All receptors derive from an adult woman who had mild COVID-19 (a few samples of this study predate the infection). Cell type and time point are not known.

This clonotype came up a few times. The chain links TRBV7-9 to TRBJ1-1, with unresolved D. The CDR3 spans 15 residues. V was pared by 5 bases and J by 1 base, with 14 bases between. Germline V CDR1 and CDR2: SEHNR, FQNEAQ (reference sequence). CDR3 in amino acids: CASSIQLISNTEAFF. DNA for the CDR3: TGTGCCAGCAGCATTCAACTTATATCGAACACTGAAGCTTTCTTT.

This clonotype was detected only a few times. This chain links TRBV6-2 or TRBV6-3 with TRBJ2-7; D may be TRBD1 (6 bases). V was pared by 4 bases and J by 0 bases, with 22 bases between. CDR1 is MNHEY, CDR2 SVGEGT, per germline. The CDR3 has 18 amino acids. The CDR3 nucleotides read TGTGCCAGCAGTTTGCTGACACAGGGCTCGGGGAGCTCCTACGAGCAGTACTTC. Translating gives CASSLLTQGSGSSYEQYF.

This chain's CDR3 is CASSLAGLPNEQFF. The DNA for the CDR3 is TGTGCCAGCAGCTTAGCTGGCCTCCCCAATGAGCAGTTCTTC. This sequence joins TRBV7-2 and TRBJ2-1, with D uncertain. The V gene's germline CDR1 is SGHTA and CDR2 FQGNSA. The V end lost 0 bases, the J end lost 6 bases, and 9 bases lay between the germline ends. The length of the CDR3 is 14 residues.

This clonotype was seen a handful of times. V is TRBV7-9 and J is TRBJ1-4, with 7 bases fitting TRBD1. CDR3 length: 15 residues. Germline-derived CDR1 and CDR2 are SEHNR and FQNEAQ (reference sequence). Trimming at V came to 5 bases and at J to 3 bases, leaving 6 bases not matched to a gene. CDR3 region: CASSPDRASNEKLFF. CDR3 in DNA: TGTGCCAGCAGCCCCGACAGGGCTTCTAATGAAAAACTGTTTTTT.

This clonotype was detected only a few times. The V gene is TRBV24-1, the J gene TRBJ1-5; D not certain. The V and J ends lost 0 bases and 3 bases respectively, with 17 bases between them. Germline lookup yields CDR1 KGHDR and CDR2 SFDVKD. This CDR3 spans 18 amino acids. The CDR3 is CATSDLHLIYETNQPQHF. The CDR3, as DNA: TGTGCCACCAGTGATTTGCATCTTATATACGAGACCAATCAGCCCCAGCATTTT.

This chain connects TRBV6-5 to TRBJ1-2, with D possibly matching TRBD1 (5 bases). CDR1 and CDR2 (germline): MNHEY, SVGAGI. The germline V and J ends were trimmed by 7 bases and 8 bases, with 20 bases remaining between them. The CDR3 is made up of 14 amino acids. This CDR3 reads CASTSVGALAGYTF. As DNA, the CDR3 is TGTGCCAGCACCTCCGTCGGGGCTTTGGCGGGCTACACCTTC.

This chain links TRBV7-9 with TRBJ1-2; no definite D call. Germline V CDR1 and CDR2: SEHNR, FQNEAQ (reference sequence). Trimming took off 7 bases at V and 4 bases at J, with 13 bases between the two ends. The CDR3 extends over 13 amino acids. This CDR3 is CASKTPQSYGYTF. The CDR3 DNA follows: TGTGCCAGCAAGACCCCTCAGTCCTATGGCTACACCTTC. Looking up the rest from reference TRBV7-9 and TRBJ1-2 gives the full variable domain: DTGVSQNPRHKITKRGQNVTFRCDPISEHNRLYWYRQTLGQGPEFLTYFQNEAQLEKSRLLSDRFSAERPKGSFSTLEIQRTEQGDSAMYLCASKTPQSYGYTFGSGTRLTVV.

This clonotype was picked up a small number of times. The genes are TRBV29-1 and TRBJ2-5; no reliable D call. The CDR3 contains 14 residues. The germline CDR1 and CDR2 sequences are SQVTM and ANQGSEA. The V end lost 0 bases, the J end lost 5 bases, and 13 bases lay between the germline ends. CDR3 sequence reads: CSVEDIVVRETQYF. CDR3 nucleotides: TGCAGCGTTGAAGATATAGTTGTTCGGGAGACCCAGTACTTC.

This clonotype was detected a few times. The gene calls are TRBV4-1 and TRBJ1-5, with D unclear. The V gene lost 4 bases and the J gene lost 3 bases, with 13 bases spanning the gap. CDR1 is MGHRA and CDR2 is YSYEKL in the germline V gene. The CDR3 loop spans 15 amino acids. The CDR3 DNA follows: TGCGCCAGCAGCCCAGGTCGGGAAAACAATCAGCCCCAGCATTTT. Amino acids: CASSPGRENNQPQHF.

This clonotype was picked up a small number of times. This chain links TRBV5-6 with TRBJ1-5; TRBD1 might be the D (5 bases). Germline V gene sequence: CDR1 SGHDT, CDR2 YYEEEE. This CDR3 has 16 residues. V dropped 1 base and J dropped 2 bases, with 13 bases sitting between them. The CDR3 sequence: CASSLRGRGGNQPQHF. The CDR3 region has the DNA TGTGCCAGCAGCTTGAGGGGCAGAGGGGGCAATCAGCCCCAGCATTTT. Using reference TRBV5-6 and TRBJ1-5 for the parts outside the CDR3, the full variable domain is DAGVTQSPTHLIKTRGQQVTLRCSPKSGHDTVSWYQQALGQGPQFIFQYYEEEERQRGNFPDRFSGHQFPNYSSELNVNALLLGDSALYLCASSLRGRGGNQPQHFGDGTRLSIL.

This clonotype was observed a few times. The chain links TRBV19 to TRBJ2-2, with a possible D match to TRBD1 (6 bases). The CDR3 has 17 amino acids. The ends were cut back, 10 bases at V and 0 bases at J, with 21 bases in the middle. CDR1 and CDR2 from the germline V gene are LNHDA and SQIVND (reference sequence). DNA for the CDR3: TGTGCCACCCCTAGATCAACAGGGCTCGCGAACACCGGGGAGCTGTTTTTT. It translates to CATPRSTGLANTGELFF.

This clonotype was recorded a few times. V and J are TRBV14 and TRBJ2-3, with a possible D match to TRBD2 (5 bases). CDR1 and CDR2 (germline): SGHDN, FVKESK. Trimming shortened V by 3 bases and J by 1 base, and 17 bases separated the two germline ends. The CDR3 is made up of 17 amino acids. CDR3 DNA sequence: TGTGCCAGCAGCCAGGAGAGCGGTTGGTGGGGCACAGATACGCAGTATTTT. The encoded protein is CASSQESGWWGTDTQYF.

V usage is TRBV7-9 and J usage is TRBJ1-4; D may be TRBD1 (5 bases). The CDR3 totals 14 residues. Looked up from germline, CDR1 is SEHNR and CDR2 is FQNEAQ (reference sequence). Trimming left V 5 bases short and J 8 bases short, with 15 bases between. The CDR3 sequence: CASSMGQGREKLFF. As DNA, the CDR3 is TGTGCCAGCAGCATGGGTCAGGGTCGGGAAAAACTGTTTTTT.

A few counts support this clonotype. The V gene is TRBV5-6, the J gene TRBJ2-1; D ambiguous. Trimming pared 5 bases from V and 9 bases from J, leaving 15 bases between. Germline CDR1 SGHDT, CDR2 YYEEEE. The CDR3 extends over 13 amino acids. The CDR3 DNA reads TGTGCCAGCAGTTCTTCAGGAGAGGTTGAGCAGTTCTTC. This encodes CASSSSGEVEQFF.

The chain carries TRBV7-9 and TRBJ1-2, with 7 bases matching TRBD1. V lost 1 base and J lost 1; bases outside the gene matches: 9. The germline gives CDR1 SEHNR, CDR2 FQNEAQ (reference sequence). CDR3 length equals 17 residues. The DNA of the CDR3 is TGTGCCAGCAGCTTAGTGGGCACAGGGGCCCTTAACTATGGCTACACCTTC. Its translation is CASSLVGTGALNYGYTF.

V and J are TRBV2 and TRBJ1-1; D uncertain. Trimming shortened V by 7 bases and J by 4 bases, and 7 bases separated the two germline ends. Per the germline V gene, CDR1 is SNHLY and CDR2 is FYNNEI. This CDR3 contains 11 residues. DNA for the CDR3: TGTGCCAGCAACACGCTCACTGAAGCTTTCTTT. Translation: CASNTLTEAFF.

This clonotype was detected a few times. The gene calls are TRBV7-2 and TRBJ1-2; D uncertain. In germline, CDR1 is SGHTA, CDR2 FQGNSA. V was pared by 5 bases and J by 1 base, with 11 bases between. The CDR3 consists of 14 residues. The CDR3 region is CASSKLQSNYGYTF. The CDR3 DNA is TGTGCCAGCAGCAAATTACAGAGTAACTATGGCTACACCTTC.

The chain couples TRBV25-1 to TRBJ1-2, with D perhaps TRBD1 (6 bases). CDR3 length: 17 amino acids. V was shortened by 1 base and J by 4 bases, with 19 bases between the two germline ends. Germline V gene lookup returns CDR1 MGHDK and CDR2 SYGVNS. The CDR3 coding sequence is TGTGCCAGCAGTGAATCGGGAATCGGGGGCCCGCGCTATGGCTACACCTTC. Translated, it gives CASSESGIGGPRYGYTF.

This chain links TRBV12-3 or TRBV12-4 with TRBJ2-5, with D maybe TRBD2 (5 bases). Between the trimmed V and J ends, which lost 4 bases and 2 bases, there was a span of 17 bases. The CDR3 sequence is 16 residues long. CDR3 amino acids: CASSSRASSGQETQYF. Here the CDR3 DNA reads TGTGCCAGCAGTTCACGCGCGAGCTCGGGGCAAGAGACCCAGTACTTC.

A few counts support this clonotype. A read error may explain this, as a much larger clone is one base away. The chain has TRBV3-1 and TRBJ1-5; weak D call: TRBD1 (5 bases). The CDR3 covers 13 residues. V lost 0 bases and J 6 bases, leaving 6 bases between the germline ends. Looked up from germline, CDR1 is LGHDT and CDR2 is YNNKEL (reference sequence). The CDR3 here is CASSQERGQPQHF. CDR3 DNA: TGTGCCAGCAGCCAAGAAAGGGGTCAGCCCCAGCATTTT.

The rearrangement joins TRBV3-1 to TRBJ1-2; no clear D. Germline lookup yields CDR1 LGHDT and CDR2 YNNKEL (reference sequence). The V gene lost 6 bases and the J gene lost 0 bases, with 11 bases spanning the gap. The CDR3 covers 14 residues. The DNA of the CDR3 is TGTGCCAGCAGTCGACATGCGGCTAACTATGGCTACACCTTC. Protein sequence: CASSRHAANYGYTF.

CDR3 region: CASGMGTGTDTQYF. The CDR3 coding sequence is TGTGCTAGTGGGATGGGGACAGGCACAGATACGCAGTATTTT. The chain couples TRBV12-5 to TRBJ2-3; 7 positions agree with TRBD1. The length of the CDR3 is 14 residues. The V and J ends lost 6 bases and 1 base, in that order; junction bases with no gene match: 4. The germline CDR1 and CDR2 sequences are LGHNT and FRNRAP.

The gene calls are TRBV18 and TRBJ2-3; D might be TRBD2 (5 bases). This CDR3 region has 16 residues. Germline V gene data show CDR1 as KGHSH and CDR2 as LQKENI. Trimming removed 7 bases at V and 1 base at J, with 18 bases between. The CDR3 loop reads CASFTEEERGTDTQYF. The CDR3 DNA reads TGTGCCAGCTTCACCGAGGAGGAGCGCGGCACAGATACGCAGTATTTT.

Regarding this clonotype: A junction boundary mismatches the germline segment, possibly from a read error. V usage is TRBV4-2 and J usage is TRBJ2-1; D possibly corresponds to TRBD2 (6 bases). The CDR3 has 11 residues. Germline V gene sequence: CDR1 LGHNA, CDR2 YNFKEQ. The CDR3, as DNA: TGTGCCAGCAGCCAAGGGAGGGCAAGGGTCTTC. Amino acid sequence: CASSQGRARVF.

This CDR3 reads CASSLTSGGRSEQFF. The CDR3 nucleotides read TGTGCCAGCAGTTTGACTAGCGGGGGTCGGAGTGAGCAGTTCTTC. The rearrangement joins TRBV12-3 or TRBV12-4 to TRBJ2-1; TRBD2 agrees at 12 bases. V lost 3 bases and J lost 9; bases outside the gene matches: 6. The CDR3 has 15 residues.